The clone carrying this TCR beta chain occurred a few times. CDR1 is MNHNY and CDR2 is SVGAGI in the germline V gene (reference sequence). With 6 bases removed from V and 11 bases from J, the gap between germline ends came to 13 bases. The CDR3 sequence is 11 residues long. Primers: 60 Vbeta forward and 13 Jbeta reverse. Assay used: immunoSEQ multiplex PCR; TCRdb lists only in-frame clones, some missing. The data show 150,000 to 200,000 clones, more than 9.5% seen once. This record comes from a study of cytomegalovirus exposure and HLA in healthy donors. Source material: PBMCs. This clonotype was obtained from a man aged 45-60 years in good health and CMV-seropositive. J is TRBJ1-1 and V is TRBV6-6; D perhaps matches TRBD1 (6 bases). The CDR3 region is CASRSDRWAFF. In DNA, the CDR3 is TGTGCCAGCAGGTCGGACAGATGGGCTTTCTTT.